This T cell receptor beta chain was recorded in a study of CD8 T cells in Susac syndrome. Trimming took 0 bases from V and 6 from J, leaving 11 bases between them. The CDR3 contains 13 residues. The germline V gene has CDR1 DFQATT and CDR2 SNEGSKA (reference sequence). The authors reverse transcribed roughly 0.5 to 1 ug RNA with random hexamers. TCRdb independently ran MiXCR on the immunoSEQ multiplex PCR reads; one entry per CDR3 protein. The sample has some 200,000 distinct CDR3 sequences, roughly 94% seen once. This chain uses TRBV20-1 with TRBJ1-1; unclear D gene. The sequencing input was CD8+ T cells from PBMCs. This TCR was recovered from a human donor with Susac syndrome. The CDR3 DNA reads as TGCAGTGCTAGAGAGACAATTACGGCTGAAGCTTTCTTT. Translated: CSARETITAEAFF.